This paragraph covers one TCR beta chain sequence. The antigen it recognizes is unknown. Nothing much larger sits one base from this clone, and base qualities are not available. The sample is drawn from a study of blood T cell repertoires in COVID-19 (dated by TCRdb to the early 2020s). With respect to the entire study: The collaborator samples originated in the United States, Italy and Spain and spanned the acute and convalescent phases of COVID-19. Deeply sampled blood TCRbeta repertoires from subjects exposed to, actively infected with, or recovered from COVID-19 were included in the dataset. The material from the prospective study consisted of cDNA or gDNA derived from T cells, B-cell-depleted T cells, or PBMCs. A freely available public database, intended as a resource for researchers studying the immune response to SARS-CoV-2, is where the repertoires were released. Where available, HLA class I and class II types were obtained from metadata supplied by the sample provider rather than from assay-based typing. Samples came from the ongoing ImmuneRACE study (first 160 participants) plus 1,254 subjects from 6 global collaborators. The sample metadata nearly always contained a de-identified subject ID, COVID-19 status, age in years and sex.

Whole blood was collected in K2EDTA tubes by collaborating institutions according to the institutions' own protocols. For TCRbeta analysis, collaborators shipped samples in one of three forms: frozen whole blood, isolated PBMCs, or DNA extracted from either of those sample types. V is cut back by 6 bases and J by 5 bases, with 10 bases in the junction unmatched. Reading the germline V gene (reference sequence) gives CDR1 SEHNR and CDR2 FQNEAQ. Inclusive of the bounding cysteine and phenylalanine, the CDR3 is 15 residues long. The only DNA kept is the CDR3, 45 bases in frame from the first base. Broad study findings and their caveats: The amount of clinical and demographic metadata varied by source and participant and was provided uncurated.

The immunoSEQ Assay, a bias-controlled multiplex PCR, was used to amplify TCRbeta CDR3 regions from genomic DNA. For the original study's pipeline: The number of nucleated cells in each sample was estimated by amplification of reference gene primers within the assay. To quantify the absolute abundance of each unique TCRbeta CDR3 rearrangement, sequence reads were collapsed and filtered. Productive Simpson clonality was computed per sample as the square root of Simpson's diversity index over productive rearrangements. TCRdb carries this immuneACCESS record with in-frame sequences only. Its versions omit some clonotypes, under half of them owing to an unresolved V gene in the studies checked, with the rest unexplained. V, J and clone size reflect that table, while D and trimming were determined from the DNA. Counted in this sample were 650,000 to 800,000 clones; 90% of them appeared once. 0.2% to 0.3% of the sample goes to the ten largest clones.

The V and J segments used are TRBV7-9 and TRBJ2-1; a stretch of 7 junction bases matches TRBD1. The sequence was collected from a young woman with acute or convalescent COVID-19. Specimen: peripheral blood. CDR3 protein: CASRTYRDSNNEQFF. At the DNA level, the sequence is TGTGCCAGCAGGACTTACCGGGACAGCAACAATGAGCAGTTCTTC.